Below are 20 T cell receptor beta chains sequenced from a single sample in a study of cytomegalovirus exposure and HLA in healthy donors. PCR used 60 Vbeta primers and 13 Jbeta primers. Sequencing was performed with immunoSEQ multiplex PCR; in TCRdb, only in-frame clones are kept and a portion is missing. The sample lists about 140,000 clones, 70% to 80% occurring once. Sequenced input: PBMCs. The receptors originated from a woman in her late teens or twenties in good health and CMV-seropositive.

This sequence joins TRBV29-1 and TRBJ2-3, with D possibly matching TRBD2 (5 bases). Germline lookup yields CDR1 SQVTM and CDR2 ANQGSEA. The length of the CDR3 is 13 residues. Trimming left V 3 bases short and J 6 bases short, with 13 bases between. CDR3 in DNA: TGCAGCGTTGAGGTAGCTCCGGGGGATACGCAGTATTTT. This sequence encodes CSVEVAPGDTQYF.

The chain recombines TRBV7-2 with TRBJ2-2; tentatively, D is TRBD1 (6 bases). The CDR3 is 15 residues long. Deletions cut 1 base from V and 6 bases from J, with 12 bases between. The germline gives CDR1 SGHTA, CDR2 FQGNSA. CDR3 in DNA: TGTGCCAGCAGCTTAGTGGCAGGGGTGTCCGGGGAGCTGTTTTTT. This codes for CASSLVAGVSGELFF.

The chain carries TRBV30 and TRBJ1-1; perhaps TRBD1 as D (6 bases). The CDR3 runs 15 residues. CDR1 is GTSNPN and CDR2 is SVGIG in the germline V gene (reference sequence). Trimming cost V 1 base and J 2 bases, with 14 bases left between them. The CDR3 DNA reads as TGTGCCTGGAGTGAGACAGGCGGGAGAAACACTGAAGCTTTCTTT. Translated: CAWSETGGRNTEAFF.

There are a few counts of this clone. This chain connects TRBV9 to TRBJ2-1, with 11 bases aligning to TRBD2. Looked up from germline, CDR1 is SGDLS and CDR2 is YYNGEE. The CDR3 consists of 17 residues. Trimming cost V 4 bases and J 4 bases; bases outside gene matches: 10. The CDR3 reads CASSTFSGGVGYNEQFF. The CDR3 DNA reads TGTGCCAGCAGCACCTTTAGCGGGGGGGTAGGTTACAATGAGCAGTTCTTC. Based on the CDR3 plus reference TRBV9 and TRBJ2-1, the full variable domain is DSGVTQTPKHLITATGQRVTLRCSPRSGDLSVYWYQQSLDQGLQFLIQYYNGEERAKGNILERFSAQQFPDLHSELNLSSLELGDSALYFCASSTFSGGVGYNEQFFGPGTRLTVL.

The V and J genes are TRBV5-6 and TRBJ2-3, with D uncertain. The V end lost 2 bases, the J end lost 1 base, and 5 bases lay between the germline ends. The germline V gene encodes CDR1 SGHDT and CDR2 YYEEEE. This CDR3 spans 13 amino acids. The chain's CDR3 is CASSFPGTDTQYF. CDR3 coding DNA: TGTGCCAGCAGCTTCCCTGGCACAGATACGCAGTATTTT.

The chain joins TRBV6-5 to TRBJ2-2, with D possibly being TRBD1 (5 bases). The V end was cut by 6 bases, the J end by 0 bases, with 11 bases between. Germline V gives CDR1 MNHEY, CDR2 SVGAGI. The CDR3 has 15 residues. CDR3 sequence (DNA): TGTGCCAGCAGCAAGACAGCCGCGAACACCGGGGAGCTGTTTTTT. Translating gives CASSKTAANTGELFF.

The chain recombines TRBV5-1 with TRBJ2-7, with 9 bases matching TRBD1. The V and J ends lost 6 bases and 6 bases, in that order; junction bases with no gene match: 13. Germline V CDR1 and CDR2: SGHRS, YFSETQ. The CDR3 is made up of 15 amino acids. Here the CDR3 DNA reads TGCGCCAGCAAAGTTAACCCGACAGGGGGTCGCGAGCAGTACTTC. This sequence encodes CASKVNPTGGREQYF.

The J gene is TRBJ1-2, the V gene TRBV6-4; D ambiguous. V shed 5 bases and J shed 2 bases, with 15 bases lying between them. Germline V gene data show CDR1 as MRHNA and CDR2 as SNTAGT. The CDR3 sequence is 15 residues long. This CDR3 reads CASSPTPRGNYGYTF. The CDR3 DNA sequence: TGTGCCAGCAGTCCGACGCCAAGAGGGAACTATGGCTACACCTTC.

The V gene is TRBV2, the J gene TRBJ2-7, with 9 nucleotides matching TRBD1. J gave up 6 bases and V 2 bases, and 8 bases lay outside the gene matches. CDR3 length: 15 residues. The germline V gene has CDR1 SNHLY and CDR2 FYNNEI. CDR3 residues: CASSEMGTGNAEQYF. The CDR3 region has the DNA TGTGCCAGCAGTGAAATGGGGACAGGGAATGCCGAGCAGTACTTC.

The gene calls are TRBV4-1 and TRBJ2-3; D is possibly TRBD2 (5 bases). CDR3 size: 18 residues. With 7 bases removed from V and 3 bases from J, the gap between germline ends came to 26 bases. Germline CDR1 and CDR2: MGHRA and YSYEKL. This CDR3 is CASTPRVGERIGTDTQYF. DNA of the CDR3: TGCGCCAGCACCCCGAGGGTGGGTGAAAGGATCGGGACAGATACGCAGTATTTT.

The gene calls are TRBV11-2 and TRBJ2-2, with a tentative D call TRBD1 (5 bases). The length of the CDR3 is 16 residues. V gave up 0 bases and J gave up 5 bases, with 13 bases separating them. Germline assignment: CDR1 SGHAT and CDR2 FQNNGV. The CDR3 sequence is CASSLEGRVRTGELFF. As DNA, the CDR3 is TGTGCCAGCAGCTTAGAAGGCAGGGTGCGGACCGGGGAGCTGTTTTTT.

The gene calls are TRBV19 and TRBJ1-4; TRBD1 is a possible D gene (6 bases). Trimming removed 6 bases at V and 7 bases at J, with 9 bases between. Germline V gene sequence: CDR1 LNHDA, CDR2 SQIVND (reference sequence). CDR3 length: 12 amino acids. The CDR3 spells CASRQGFEKLFF. The CDR3, as DNA: TGTGCCAGTAGGCAGGGGTTTGAAAAACTGTTTTTT.

This clone was detected only a few times. The J gene is TRBJ2-1, the V gene TRBV4-3; D possibly corresponds to TRBD2 (5 bases). Germline V gene sequence: CDR1 LGHNA, CDR2 YSLEER. The CDR3 covers 17 residues. With 0 bases removed from V and 1 base from J, the gap between germline ends came to 13 bases. This chain's CDR3 is CASSQDPAGGSYNEQFF. The DNA of the CDR3 is TGCGCCAGCAGCCAAGACCCCGCGGGTGGTTCCTACAATGAGCAGTTCTTC.

V gene TRBV2 combines with J gene TRBJ1-1; possibly TRBD1 for D (6 bases). V lost 6 bases to trimming and J lost 1 base, with 12 bases between them. The CDR3 extends over 14 amino acids. The germline V gene encodes CDR1 SNHLY and CDR2 FYNNEI. DNA of the CDR3: TGTGCCAGCAGGGGGACATTCGGGAACACTGAAGCTTTCTTT. Protein sequence: CASRGTFGNTEAFF.

The gene calls are TRBV6-1 and TRBJ1-5; no reliable D call. CDR1 and CDR2 (germline): MNHNS, SASEGT. V gave up 3 bases and J gave up 4 bases, with 16 bases separating them. This CDR3 has 16 amino acids. In DNA, the CDR3 is TGTGCCAGCAGTGAGTTGTCTTCCCTTCTTAATCAGCCCCAGCATTTT. Translation: CASSELSSLLNQPQHF.

The chain is built from TRBV29-1 and TRBJ1-1; possibly TRBD1 for D (6 bases). Germline V lookup: CDR1 SQVTM, CDR2 ANQGSEA. The CDR3 length is 19 residues. V was clipped by 3 bases and J by 0 bases, with 26 bases between them. CDR3 sequence (DNA): TGCAGCGTTGATGATCGCCCCCAGACCCTGTGGACAGTGAACACTGAAGCTTTCTTT. Translation gives CSVDDRPQTLWTVNTEAFF.

The V and J genes are TRBV7-9 and TRBJ1-2; D is undetermined. Trimming took off 5 bases at V and 5 bases at J, with 21 bases between the two ends. There are 16 residues in the CDR3. In germline, CDR1 is SEHNR, CDR2 FQNEAQ (reference sequence). The CDR3 DNA is TGTGCCAGCAGCCAACCCGGAAGACACGGTGGGTATGGCTACACCTTC. The encoded protein is CASSQPGRHGGYGYTF. The complete variable domain, with remaining parts taken from reference TRBV7-9 and TRBJ1-2, reads DTGVSQNPRHKITKRGQNVTFRCDPISEHNRLYWYRQTLGQGPEFLTYFQNEAQLEKSRLLSDRFSAERPKGSFSTLEIQRTEQGDSAMYLCASSQPGRHGGYGYTFGSGTRLTVV.

The chain is built from TRBV7-9 and TRBJ1-5; TRBD1 agrees at 10 bases. The CDR3 totals 16 residues. Germline CDR1 SEHNR, CDR2 FQNEAQ (reference sequence). The V gene end was trimmed by 5 bases and the J gene end by 2 bases; junction bases not matched to a gene: 6. The CDR3 here is CASSPTGGGGNQPQHF. The DNA for the CDR3 is TGTGCCAGCAGCCCGACAGGGGGCGGCGGCAATCAGCCCCAGCATTTT.

The J gene is TRBJ1-5, the V gene TRBV19; D is ambiguous. This CDR3 is 17 amino acids long. Germline V CDR1 and CDR2: LNHDA, SQIVND (reference sequence). Trimming stripped 6 bases from V and 0 bases from J, with 18 bases between. The CDR3 DNA sequence: TGTGCCAGTAGCTTAGGCCCGACGGGGTATAGCAATCAGCCCCAGCATTTT. It specifies CASSLGPTGYSNQPQHF. Full variable domain (outside the CDR3, taken from reference TRBV19 and TRBJ1-5): DGGITQSPKYLFRKEGQNVTLSCEQNLNHDAMYWYRQDPGQGLRLIYYSQIVNDFQKGDIAEGYSVSREKKESFPLTVTSAQKNPTAFYLCASSLGPTGYSNQPQHFGDGTRLSIL.

Points on this clone: The same CDR3 is also encoded by other DNA sequences in this sample. This rearrangement joins TRBV7-2 to TRBJ2-3; D possibly corresponds to TRBD1 (6 bases). With 5 bases removed from V and 2 bases from J, the gap between germline ends came to 11 bases. This CDR3 is built from 14 residues. CDR1 is SGHTA and CDR2 is FQGNSA in the germline V gene. Here the CDR3 DNA reads TGTGCCAGCAGCCAGGACAGTTACACAGATACGCAGTATTTT. Protein sequence: CASSQDSYTDTQYF.